This T cell receptor beta chain appears in the sequencing data of a study of T-cell memory formation after mild COVID-19. A 5'RACE reaction primed in the constant segment made cDNA libraries of TCR alpha and TCR beta, and these carried sample barcodes and UMIs. Each CDR3 protein gets one entry after TCRdb re-called the 5' RACE reads with MiXCR. Of under 250,000 distinct CDR3 sequences in the sample, about 16% were seen once. After removal of 6 bases from V and 4 bases from J, the junction contained 6 bases not matched to a gene. The germline V gene encodes CDR1 SNHLY and CDR2 FYNNEI. The CDR3 totals 14 residues.

Sequenced: PBMCs or a T cell subset sorted from them (not recorded which). The sequence was obtained from an adult woman who had mild COVID-19 (a few samples of this study predate the infection). Cell type and time point are not known. The gene calls are TRBV2 and TRBJ2-3; 8 positions agree with TRBD2. CDR3 loop: CASRILAAADTQYF. The CDR3 DNA is TGTGCCAGCAGAATACTAGCGGCCGCAGATACGCAGTATTTT.